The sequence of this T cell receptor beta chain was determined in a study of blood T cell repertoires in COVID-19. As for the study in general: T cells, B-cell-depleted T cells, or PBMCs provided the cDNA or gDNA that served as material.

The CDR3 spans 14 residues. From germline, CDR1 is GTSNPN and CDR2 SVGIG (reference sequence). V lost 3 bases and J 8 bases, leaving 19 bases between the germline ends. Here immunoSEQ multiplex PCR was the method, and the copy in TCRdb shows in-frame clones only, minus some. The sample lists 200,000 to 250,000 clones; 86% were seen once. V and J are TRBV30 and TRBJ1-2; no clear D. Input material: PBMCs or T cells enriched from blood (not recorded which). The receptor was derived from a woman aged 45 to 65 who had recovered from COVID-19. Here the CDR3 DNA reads TGTGCCTGGAGAGAACTAGGCGCAGGATGGGGCTACACCTTC. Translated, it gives CAWRELGAGWGYTF.